This T cell receptor (beta chain) was sequenced during a study of a mutant IDH1 vaccine in newly diagnosed glioma. Study outcomes and limitations: Immune responses induced by the vaccine were seen in just over 90% of patients, spanning multiple MHC alleles.

The assay was immunoSEQ multiplex PCR, and TCRdb's table has in-frame clones only and misses some. The sample comprises around 60,000 clones, about 90% of which are singletons, and 2.6% rests with the top ten. Of note for this clone: Its antigen is not identified.

Germline CDR1 MNHEY, CDR2 SMNVEV (reference sequence). The CDR3 is made up of 13 amino acids. V dropped 3 bases and J dropped 3 bases, with 8 bases sitting between them. Time point in this sample: baseline, week 1 (first vaccination visit). The treatment here: pre-vaccination baseline after standard-of-care therapy. The specimen was PBMCs, collected from a glioma patient treated with radiotherapy, temozolomide or both. The chain combines TRBV27 with TRBJ1-1; tentatively, D is TRBD1 (6 bases). This clonotype originated in a man in his forties or fifties with glioma. In nucleotides, the CDR3 is TGTGCCAGCAGTTTCGAGGGGGACACTGAAGCTTTCTTT. It is translated as CASSFEGDTEAFF.